These 26 T cell receptor beta chains were sequenced from one sample in a study of human T cells and chemical hapten exposure. TCRdb recomputed calls from the RACE reads with MiXCR, one row per CDR3 protein. The sample has roughly 24,000 distinct CDR3 sequences; approximately 10% are singletons. Time point given: patch test 2, 6 weeks after DPC sensitization. Treatment specified: therapeutic diphenylcyclopropenone sensitization with weekly scalp DPC. The sample in question was whole blood, obtained in connection with sensitization to the hapten diphenylcyclopropenone (DPC). The receptor set was obtained from a young man with alopecia areata. Some clones in this sample may be carry-over from other donors' samples.

The chain has TRBV19 and TRBJ1-1; D is unresolved. This CDR3 is built from 13 residues. V was cut by 5 bases and J by 4 bases, with 11 bases left in between. Germline V gives CDR1 LNHDA, CDR2 SQIVND (reference sequence). The CDR3 nucleotides are TGTGCCAGTAGTCTCAAATTGGGCACTGAAGCTTTCTTT. This codes for CASSLKLGTEAFF.

This clonotype was recorded a few times. The rearrangement links TRBV6-5 to TRBJ2-5; 8 bases map to TRBD2. Germline V CDR1 and CDR2: MNHEY, SVGAGI. Trimming took 6 bases from V and 2 from J; bases not matched to a gene: 5. This CDR3 has 14 residues. CDR3 nucleotide sequence: TGTGCCAGCAGGATATTAGCGGGACAAGAGACCCAGTACTTC. Its translation: CASRILAGQETQYF.

V gene TRBV10-1 combines with J gene TRBJ2-1, with TRBD2 matching 9 bases. Germline values: CDR1 WNHNN, CDR2 SYGVQD (reference sequence). CDR3 length: 15 residues. Trimming removed 11 bases from V and 2 bases from J; junction bases left unmatched: 10. The CDR3 nucleotides read TGCGCCCCAAGCCGACTAGCGGTGACCTACAATGAGCAGTTCTTC. It encodes CAPSRLAVTYNEQFF.

This clonotype was picked up a small number of times. The chain joins TRBV12-3 or TRBV12-4 to TRBJ1-5; the D is unclear. The CDR3 length is 13 residues. V lost 7 bases to trimming and J lost 2 bases, with 9 bases between them. The CDR3 is CASKGIGNQPQHF. The CDR3 coding sequence is TGTGCCAGCAAAGGGATTGGCAATCAGCCCCAGCATTTT.

There are many counts of this clonotype. V usage is TRBV20-1 and J usage is TRBJ2-7, with D perhaps being TRBD1 or TRBD2 (5 bases each). V was clipped by 6 bases and J by 0 bases, with 18 bases between them. CDR1 and CDR2 (germline): DFQATT, SNEGSKA (reference sequence). The CDR3 sequence is 15 residues long. The chain's CDR3 is CSARTGTDFSYEQYF. CDR3 nucleotide sequence: TGCAGTGCCCGGACCGGGACCGATTTCTCCTACGAGCAGTACTTC.

The CDR3 protein is CSVDGSSTGELFF. In DNA form, the CDR3 reads TGCAGCGTTGATGGGTCTTCCACCGGGGAGCTGTTTTTT. The chain couples TRBV29-1 to TRBJ2-2; D is undetermined. Per the germline V gene, CDR1 is SQVTM and CDR2 is ANQGSEA. The V and J ends lost 3 bases and 4 bases respectively, with 9 bases between them. The CDR3 consists of 13 residues.

V usage is TRBV2 and J usage is TRBJ2-2; D perhaps matches TRBD1 (5 bases). CDR3 size: 13 residues. Per germline, CDR1 SNHLY and CDR2 FYNNEI. Between the trimmed V and J ends, which lost 4 bases and 7 bases, there was a span of 10 bases. CDR3 loop: CASSAQGVGELFF. The CDR3, as DNA: TGTGCCAGCAGTGCCCAGGGCGTCGGGGAGCTGTTTTTT.

The J gene is TRBJ2-3, the V gene TRBV5-5; the match to TRBD1 covers 7 bases. The V and J ends lost 3 bases and 0 bases, in that order; junction bases with no gene match: 4. The germline V gene has CDR1 SGHKS and CDR2 YYEKEE (reference sequence). The CDR3 has 15 residues. The CDR3 sequence is CASSSSGQSTDTQYF. In DNA form, the CDR3 reads TGTGCCAGCAGCTCCTCGGGACAGAGCACAGATACGCAGTATTTT.

This clonotype was recorded a few times. This rearrangement joins TRBV4-1 to TRBJ1-1, with a weak D call TRBD1 (5 bases). There are 16 residues in the CDR3. V was shortened by 0 bases and J by 8 bases, with 19 bases between the two germline ends. The V gene's germline CDR1 is MGHRA and CDR2 YSYEKL. Here the CDR3 reads CASSQDRRDKGLEAFF. The CDR3 region has the DNA TGCGCCAGCAGCCAAGACCGACGAGATAAGGGGCTAGAAGCTTTCTTT.

This clonotype was counted many times. The CDR3 loop is CASSLEMGGMNQPQHF. DNA of the CDR3: TGTGCCAGCAGCTTAGAAATGGGCGGTATGAATCAGCCCCAGCATTTT. This sequence joins TRBV11-2 and TRBJ1-5; D is undetermined. This CDR3 comprises 16 residues. Germline values: CDR1 SGHAT, CDR2 FQNNGV. V lost 0 bases, J lost 4 bases, and 13 bases lay in between. The whole variable domain, filled in from reference TRBV11-2 and TRBJ1-5, reads EAGVAQSPRYKIIEKRQSVAFWCNPISGHATLYWYQQILGQGPKLLIQFQNNGVVDDSQLPKDRFSAERLKGVDSTLKIQPAKLEDSAVYLCASSLEMGGMNQPQHFGDGTRLSIL.

The sample holds a few counts of this clonotype. The rearrangement joins TRBV25-1 to TRBJ2-2; the D is unclear. The V and J ends lost 4 bases and 2 bases respectively, with 11 bases between them. The CDR3 runs 15 residues. Germline CDR1 MGHDK, CDR2 SYGVNS. DNA of the CDR3: TGTGCCAGCAGTGTGTTAGGGCCTAACACCGGGGAGCTGTTTTTT. It encodes CASSVLGPNTGELFF. Together with reference TRBV25-1 and TRBJ2-2, the CDR3 gives the full variable domain: EADIYQTPRYLVIGTGKKITLECSQTMGHDKMYWYQQDPGMELHLIHYSYGVNSTEKGDLSSESTVSRIRTEHFPLTLESARPSHTSQYLCASSVLGPNTGELFFGEGSRLTVL.

This clonotype showed up just a few times. The chain uses TRBV27 and TRBJ2-3, with D perhaps matching TRBD1 or TRBD2 (6 bases each). V lost 0 bases and J 4 bases, leaving 14 bases between the germline ends. The CDR3 covers 16 residues. Germline values: CDR1 MNHEY, CDR2 SMNVEV (reference sequence). CDR3 region: CASSLSQPGGADTQYF. DNA of the CDR3: TGTGCCAGCAGTTTATCGCAGCCCGGGGGCGCAGATACGCAGTATTTT.

This clonotype appeared many times. This chain joins TRBV7-9 and TRBJ1-4; 9 bases map to TRBD1. Germline V gene data show CDR1 as SEHNR and CDR2 as FQNEAQ (reference sequence). With V trimmed by 1 base and J by 1 base, 1 base remained unmatched. The CDR3 is 16 residues long. The CDR3 sequence is CASSLGTGETNEKLFF. The DNA for the CDR3 is TGTGCCAGCAGCTTAGGGACAGGGGAAACTAATGAAAAACTGTTTTTT.

This clonotype appeared many times. The V and J genes are TRBV18 and TRBJ2-5; 9 bases line up with TRBD1. Germline values: CDR1 KGHSH, CDR2 LQKENI. The CDR3 totals 14 residues. V trimming: 6 bases; J trimming: 2 bases; junction bases outside the gene matches: 4. The CDR3 coding sequence is TGTGCCAGCTCCAAGGGGACAGGGCAAGAGACCCAGTACTTC. Its protein is CASSKGTGQETQYF.

Only a few counts were recorded for this clonotype. The chain has TRBV29-1 and TRBJ1-2, with 9 bases aligning to TRBD1. With 6 bases clipped from V and 3 bases from J, the junction kept 5 bases outside the gene matches. CDR1 is SQVTM and CDR2 is ANQGSEA in the germline V gene. The CDR3 contains 13 residues. The CDR3, as DNA: TGCAGCGTACAGGGACAGGGCCACTATGGCTACACCTTC. Its protein product is CSVQGQGHYGYTF.

This clonotype was counted many times. V gene TRBV25-1 combines with J gene TRBJ2-6; D not resolved. The CDR3 has 11 residues. V was cut by 10 bases and J by 6 bases, with 7 bases left in between. The germline CDR1 and CDR2 sequences are MGHDK and SYGVNS. CDR3 in DNA: TGTGCCACTACGTCGGCCAACGTCCTGACTTTC. Amino acid sequence: CATTSANVLTF.

This clonotype was seen at least ten times. The chain couples TRBV21-1 to TRBJ2-5; the D call of TRBD2 is as the table states it, not checked on the DNA. TRBV21-1 is an annotated pseudogene. The CDR3 is made up of 15 amino acids. The CDR3 DNA follows: TGTGCCAGCAGCGGCCAACAGGGAGGGCAAGAGACCCAGTACTTC. Protein product: CASSGQQGGQETQYF.

In this sample, this clonotype turned up a few times. V gene TRBV29-1 combines with J gene TRBJ2-5; D gene ambiguous. CDR3 length: 14 amino acids. Per the germline V gene, CDR1 is SQVTM and CDR2 is ANQGSEA. The germline V and J ends were trimmed by 3 bases and 4 bases, with 15 bases remaining between them. CDR3 in DNA: TGCAGCGTTGATAGGTCCCACGATGGAGAGACCCAGTACTTC. The encoded protein is CSVDRSHDGETQYF.

This clonotype was seen repeatedly, ten times or more. The J gene is TRBJ2-5, the V gene TRBV11-2; maybe TRBD1 (5 bases). V was pared by 2 bases and J by 4 bases, with 8 bases between. CDR3 length: 13 amino acids. CDR1 and CDR2 (germline): SGHAT, FQNNGV. In nucleotides, the CDR3 is TGTGCCAGCAGCTTATCAGGGTTAGAGACCCAGTACTTC. It encodes CASSLSGLETQYF.

The chain carries TRBV7-2 and TRBJ1-4; 9 bases align to TRBD1. This CDR3 has 13 residues. The ends lost 8 bases at V and 6 bases at J; junction bases unmatched: 4. From germline, CDR1 is SGHTA and CDR2 FQGNSA. CDR3 DNA: TGTGCCAGCGGGAGACAGGGGGATGAAAAACTGTTTTTT. Its protein is CASGRQGDEKLFF. The whole variable domain, remainder taken from reference TRBV7-2 and TRBJ1-4, is GAGVSQSPSNKVTEKGKDVELRCDPISGHTALYWYRQSLGQGLEFLIYFQGNSAPDKSGLPSDRFSAERTGGSVSTLTIQRTQQEDSAVYLCASGRQGDEKLFFGSGTQLSVL.

The chain is built from TRBV7-2 and TRBJ2-7; 8 nucleotides line up with TRBD1. Germline-derived CDR1 and CDR2 are SGHTA and FQGNSA. Trimming removed 5 bases from V and 3 bases from J; junction bases left unmatched: 9. The CDR3 spans 15 residues. In DNA, the CDR3 is TGTGCCAGCAGCCTGACCGGGACAGGAGTCTACGAGCAGTACTTC. This codes for CASSLTGTGVYEQYF.

This clonotype was detected a few times. The genes are TRBV5-1 and TRBJ1-3, with D uncertain. Trimming removed 1 base from V and 0 bases from J, with 8 bases in between. Germline V gene sequence: CDR1 SGHRS, CDR2 YFSETQ. This CDR3 is built from 15 residues. The DNA of the CDR3 is TGCGCCAGCAGCTTGTCTGACCTCTCTGGAAACACCATATATTTT. Translation gives CASSLSDLSGNTIYF.

This clonotype was recorded many times. This chain links TRBV28 with TRBJ2-3; 7 bases agree with TRBD1. The germline V gene has CDR1 MDHEN and CDR2 SYDVKM. This CDR3 comprises 14 residues. Trimming at V came to 5 bases and at J to 4 bases, leaving 6 bases not matched to a gene. CDR3 in DNA: TGTGCCAGCAGTACACGACAGGGCCCAGATACGCAGTATTTT. This sequence encodes CASSTRQGPDTQYF.

There are a few counts of this clonotype. This sequence joins TRBV7-2 and TRBJ1-3, with D possibly matching TRBD1 (6 bases). Germline assignment: CDR1 SGHTA and CDR2 FQGNSA. The CDR3 extends over 19 amino acids. The V end was cut by 3 bases, the J end by 0 bases, with 21 bases between. In DNA form, the CDR3 reads TGTGCCAGCAGCTTGCGCGCTCCAGGGGAGGCCTTCTCTGGAAACACCATATATTTT. The encoded protein is CASSLRAPGEAFSGNTIYF.

This sequence joins TRBV6-2 or TRBV6-3 and TRBJ1-1; the D gene is possibly TRBD1 (6 bases). This CDR3 comprises 14 residues. Trimming cost V 7 bases and J 1 base, with 13 bases left between them. Germline values: CDR1 MNHEY, CDR2 SVGEGT. The CDR3 reads CASTHREGNTEAFF. Written as DNA, the CDR3 is TGTGCCAGCACCCACAGGGAGGGGAACACTGAAGCTTTCTTT.

This clonotype came up many times. This chain links TRBV6-6 with TRBJ1-1; D gene uncertain. Germline lookup yields CDR1 MNHNY and CDR2 SVGAGI (reference sequence). This CDR3 spans 14 amino acids. Trimming left V 4 bases short and J 1 base short, with 10 bases between. As DNA, the CDR3 is TGTGCCAGCAGTTCCCAGATACAGAACACTGAAGCTTTCTTT. This gives the protein CASSSQIQNTEAFF.